This T cell receptor (beta chain) appears in the sequencing data of a study of T cell responses to AZD1222 COVID-19 vaccine. Method: immunoSEQ multiplex PCR; TCRdb's copy keeps in-frame clones and lacks some. The profile shows roughly 110,000 clones, around 87% of them singletons. CDR1 and CDR2 from the germline V gene are MNHEY and SVGAGI. The ends were cut back, 4 bases at V and 7 bases at J, with 11 bases in the middle. The CDR3 runs to 13 residues. The sequence came from an adult in good health. The specimen comprised peripheral blood, sampled on day 0 of AZD1222 vaccination. V is TRBV6-5 and J is TRBJ2-1; the D call may be TRBD1 or TRBD2 (5 bases each). In DNA form, the CDR3 reads TGTGCCAGCAGTTTGAGGGACCCAAATGAGCAGTTCTTC. This encodes CASSLRDPNEQFF.